The rows below give T cell receptor beta chains drawn from one sample of a study of cytomegalovirus exposure and HLA in healthy donors. Libraries were prepared by immunoSEQ multiplex PCR; TCRdb keeps only in-frame clonotypes and omits some of them. The sample includes tens of thousands of clones, roughly 94% of them seen just once. Sample: PBMCs. Receptors were obtained from a woman between 18 and 29 years old in good health and CMV-seropositive. The CDR3 runs from the conserved cysteine through the conserved F or W. Each record gives: J gene, V gene, CDR3 protein.

>TRBJ2-3|TRBV7-2
CASSLDRTSGSLTRNTQYF
>TRBJ2-7|TRBV15
CATSRGTSGGGYEQYF
>TRBJ1-2|TRBV14
CASRETAGYGYTF
>TRBJ2-7|TRBV4-1
CASSQETGQGGYEQYF
>TRBJ1-2|TRBV2
CASNLRQGTISGYTF
>TRBJ2-3|TRBV11-2
CASSFAGGPSDTQYF
>TRBJ2-1|TRBV5-1
CASRGTSGQDEQFF
>TRBJ1-1|TRBV19
CASSSPHRGRVTEAFF
>TRBJ1-5|TRBV4-1
CASSQDSGSNQPQHF
>TRBJ2-1|TRBV5-6
CASSLVLRESYNEQFF
>TRBJ2-3|TRBV27
CASRSLAGGLTDTQYF
>TRBJ2-2|TRBV9
CASSPTSANTGELFF
>TRBJ2-3|TRBV10-2
CASVRDGQGDVQYF
>TRBJ2-1|TRBV5-1
CASSRQWGYNEQFF
>TRBJ2-1|TRBV29-1
CSGDSGPSDEQFF
>TRBJ1-4|TRBV18
CASSPTAPTERGEKLFF
>TRBJ2-2|TRBV5-1
CASSIGLAGGNTGELFF
>TRBJ1-4|TRBV6-5
CASRKDRVSNEKLFF
>TRBJ2-7|TRBV28
CASSLLGLDYSYEQYF
>TRBJ1-2|TRBV5-6
CASSLEREGYTF
>TRBJ1-4|TRBV19
CASSGTGREKLFF
>TRBJ2-5|TRBV9
CASSVGQNQETQYF
>TRBJ2-2|TRBV5-1
CASSLLGAGNTGELFF
>TRBJ2-7|TRBV9
CASSEGTGAYEQYF
>TRBJ1-6|TRBV7-2
CASSPRTGGQSPLHF
>TRBJ2-1|TRBV4-2
CASSPVGGAVDEQFF
>TRBJ1-2|TRBV19
CASSISNGAGYGYTF
>TRBJ1-2|TRBV6-5
CASSYGRGTYGYTF
>TRBJ1-3|TRBV2
CASRGNRGLSGNTIYF
>TRBJ1-2|TRBV6-5
CASRHTGGYTF
>TRBJ2-5|TRBV15
CATSREQGKGETQYF
>TRBJ1-3|TRBV4-2
CASSQDPSGQVAGNTIYF
>TRBJ1-2|TRBV5-1
CASSVGDRDYGYTF
>TRBJ1-1|TRBV30
CAWSVQTGVTEAFF
>TRBJ2-7|TRBV20-1
CSARGREQYF
>TRBJ2-3|TRBV28
CASSRPGREDF
>TRBJ2-3|TRBV7-3
CASSLTLAGSTDTQYF
>TRBJ2-7|TRBV5-6
CASSLNLYEQYF
>TRBJ2-5|TRBV7-9
CASSLDSQETQYF
>TRBJ2-3|TRBV19
CASQRWGQGVSDTQYF
>TRBJ1-4|TRBV12-5
CASAPPDNEEKLFF
>TRBJ1-3|TRBV6-1
CASSEFGGPSGNTIYF
>TRBJ2-1|TRBV5-1
CASSPTSGRIAEQQFF
>TRBJ1-2|TRBV5-1
CASSLGYTSNYGYTF